Listed here are 22 T cell receptor beta chains from one sample, sequenced in a study of beta chain features in type 1 diabetes. Study-level findings and limits: There was a moderate but significant shortening of TCRB CDR3s in all four CD4+ subsets of Type 1 diabetes patients.

Expressed TCRB transcripts got sequenced, as all isolated RNA was reverse transcribed. Sequencing was performed with immunoSEQ multiplex PCR; in TCRdb, only in-frame clones are kept and a portion is missing. The data contain 500,000 to 650,000 clones, roughly 12% of them singletons. Their recognized antigens are unknown. The sequenced sample was naive CD4+ T cells from blood. Receptors originate from a man between 25 and 39 years old with type 1 diabetes.

The sample holds a few counts of this clone. CDR3 protein: CASSQLGQGNQPQHF. The CDR3 DNA reads TGTGCCAGCAGCCAATTGGGACAGGGAAATCAGCCCCAGCATTTT. The rearrangement joins TRBV16 to TRBJ1-5, with 9 nucleotides matching TRBD1. The CDR3 has 15 amino acids. J was trimmed by 4 bases and V by 1 base; bases with no gene match: 2. Germline CDR1 KGHSY, CDR2 FQNENV.

This clone came up once. The genes are TRBV30 and TRBJ2-1; 9 bases are shared with TRBD1. This CDR3 is 14 amino acids long. Looked up from germline, CDR1 is GTSNPN and CDR2 is SVGIG (reference sequence). The ends lost 1 base at V and 7 bases at J; junction bases unmatched: 5. CDR3 sequence: CAWSGGTGRNEQFF. CDR3 DNA: TGTGCCTGGAGTGGGGGGACAGGGCGGAATGAGCAGTTCTTC.

The rearrangement uses TRBV4-3 and TRBJ2-3; TRBD2 matches at 10 bases. This CDR3 has 16 residues. Looked up from germline, CDR1 is LGHNA and CDR2 is YSLEER. V shed 2 bases, J shed 1 base, and the junction held 3 bases outside the gene matches. CDR3 sequence: CASSQRTSGGTDTQYF. CDR3 coding DNA: TGCGCCAGCAGCCAACGGACTAGCGGCGGCACAGATACGCAGTATTTT.

The CDR3 loop reads CASSEPGGAGRKTEAFF. The CDR3 region has the DNA TGTGCCAGCAGTGAACCCGGAGGAGCAGGGAGGAAAACTGAAGCTTTCTTT. The chain has TRBV2 and TRBJ1-1; D might be TRBD1 (5 bases). V gave up 2 bases and J gave up 5 bases, with 21 bases separating them. The length of the CDR3 is 17 residues. The germline V gene has CDR1 SNHLY and CDR2 FYNNEI.

The sample holds a few counts of this clone. The chain uses TRBV4-2 and TRBJ2-3, with D uncertain. Trimming removed 2 bases at V and 4 bases at J, with 13 bases between. Germline V CDR1 and CDR2: LGHNA, YNFKEQ. The CDR3 runs 15 residues. CDR3 DNA: TGTGCCAGCAGCCAAACCCCCCATTGGGCAGATACGCAGTATTTT. It codes for CASSQTPHWADTQYF.

The chain has TRBV10-3 and TRBJ2-3; the D is unclear. CDR3 length equals 12 residues. V was cut by 6 bases and J by 0 bases, with 4 bases left in between. In germline, CDR1 is ENHRY, CDR2 SYGVKD. The CDR3 DNA follows: TGTGCCATCAGAGACAGCACAGATACGCAGTATTTT. Translated: CAIRDSTDTQYF.

V and J are TRBV4-2 and TRBJ2-3; 9 nucleotides align to TRBD1. V shed 3 bases and J 3 bases; nucleotides not matched to a gene: 16. CDR1 is LGHNA, CDR2 YNFKEQ, per germline. CDR3 length: 19 residues. The CDR3 protein is CASSQESQPGTGHTDTQYF. Written as DNA, the CDR3 is TGTGCCAGCAGCCAGGAAAGTCAGCCCGGGACAGGGCATACAGATACGCAGTATTTT.

The table lists this clone with a few counts. The rearrangement links TRBV7-7 to TRBJ2-5; 8 nucleotides line up with TRBD1. Germline CDR1 reads SSHAT; CDR2 reads FNYEAQ (reference sequence). This CDR3 is 14 amino acids long. Trimming removed 6 bases from V and 4 bases from J; junction bases left unmatched: 7. The CDR3 spells CASREITGGETQYF. CDR3 DNA: TGTGCCAGCAGAGAAATAACAGGGGGAGAGACCCAGTACTTC.

V usage is TRBV7-2 and J usage is TRBJ1-2; D may be TRBD1 (6 bases). V shed 3 bases and J shed 6 bases, with 11 bases lying between them. This CDR3 region has 13 residues. Germline-derived CDR1 and CDR2 are SGHTA and FQGNSA. DNA of the CDR3: TGTGCCAGCAGCTTTAACAGGGCCGATGGCTACACCTTC. It yields the protein CASSFNRADGYTF.

The chain combines TRBV7-9 with TRBJ2-7; 11 bases are shared with TRBD2. This CDR3 is 17 amino acids long. V gave up 2 bases and J gave up 4 bases; unmatched junction bases: 10. In germline, CDR1 is SEHNR, CDR2 FQNEAQ (reference sequence). The chain's CDR3 is CASSLFGTSGINYEQYF. Here the CDR3 DNA reads TGTGCCAGCAGCTTATTCGGGACTAGCGGAATAAATTACGAGCAGTACTTC.

This rearrangement joins TRBV7-9 to TRBJ2-7; D remains unclear. The germline V gene encodes CDR1 SEHNR and CDR2 FQNEAQ (reference sequence). The CDR3 has 12 residues. Between the trimmed V and J ends, which lost 2 bases and 6 bases, there was a span of 8 bases. CDR3 coding DNA: TGTGCCAGCAGCTTAATGATCGCCGAGCAGTACTTC. It codes for CASSLMIAEQYF.

V usage is TRBV7-9 and J usage is TRBJ1-2, with D perhaps matching TRBD1 (5 bases). In germline, CDR1 is SEHNR, CDR2 FQNEAQ (reference sequence). This CDR3 is 14 amino acids long. V was clipped by 2 bases and J by 3 bases, with 10 bases between them. CDR3 loop: CASSLLGTDYGYTF. In DNA, the CDR3 is TGTGCCAGCAGCTTACTCGGGACGGACTATGGCTACACCTTC.

In its sample, this clone was seen a few times. V gene TRBV29-1 combines with J gene TRBJ2-3; no definite D call. Germline lookup yields CDR1 SQVTM and CDR2 ANQGSEA. The CDR3 loop spans 15 amino acids. V lost 5 bases to trimming and J lost 5 bases, with 20 bases between them. The CDR3: CSVSIVVEVGDTQYF. DNA of the CDR3: TGCAGCGTTTCAATAGTGGTGGAAGTGGGAGATACGCAGTATTTT.

This clone came up a few times. This sample also contains other DNA sequences that code for the same CDR3. V is TRBV2 and J is TRBJ1-2; tentative D call: TRBD1 (5 bases). V was trimmed by 8 bases and J by 3 bases, leaving 7 bases between them. The CDR3 length is 11 residues. CDR1 and CDR2 (germline): SNHLY, FYNNEI. The CDR3 sequence: CASGGDYGYTF. The CDR3 region has the DNA TGTGCCAGCGGAGGGGACTATGGCTACACCTTC.

This clone was detected only a few times. The J gene is TRBJ1-5, the V gene TRBV19; D not certain. Trimming cost V 3 bases and J 7 bases, with 7 bases left between them. The CDR3 has 12 amino acids. Germline lookup yields CDR1 LNHDA and CDR2 SQIVND (reference sequence). The DNA for the CDR3 is TGTGCCAGTAGTATTCGAGCGCAGCCCCAGCATTTT. Amino acid sequence: CASSIRAQPQHF. The full variable domain, completed using reference TRBV19 and TRBJ1-5, is DGGITQSPKYLFRKEGQNVTLSCEQNLNHDAMYWYRQDPGQGLRLIYYSQIVNDFQKGDIAEGYSVSREKKESFPLTVTSAQKNPTAFYLCASSIRAQPQHFGDGTRLSIL.

The J gene is TRBJ2-7, the V gene TRBV29-1; TRBD1 or TRBD2 may be the D gene (5 bases each). The CDR3 has 12 amino acids. V was trimmed by 3 bases and J by 4 bases, leaving 10 bases between them. The V gene's germline CDR1 is SQVTM and CDR2 ANQGSEA. This CDR3 is CSVDGDGYEQYF. The DNA for the CDR3 is TGCAGCGTTGATGGGGACGGATACGAGCAGTACTTC.

The rearrangement joins TRBV21-1 to TRBJ1-1. TRBV21-1 is a recognized pseudogene. The CDR3 contains 14 residues. CDR3 region: CASSKVGTSTEAFF. Here the CDR3 DNA reads TGTGCCAGCAGCAAAGTCGGCACGAGCACTGAAGCTTTCTTT.

The rearrangement links TRBV12-5 to TRBJ1-1; no firm D call. The V end was cut by 0 bases, the J end by 0 bases, with 2 bases between. This CDR3 is built from 13 residues. Germline assignment: CDR1 LGHNT and CDR2 FRNRAP. The CDR3 bases are TGTGCTAGTGGTTTGGTGATGAACACTGAAGCTTTCTTT. Amino acids: CASGLVMNTEAFF.

This clone was seen a handful of times. The genes are TRBV28 and TRBJ2-6, with TRBD1 matching over 9 bases. Germline V gives CDR1 MDHEN, CDR2 SYDVKM. This CDR3 spans 16 amino acids. V dropped 7 bases and J dropped 1; count of bases not matched to a gene: 5. The DNA for the CDR3 is TGTGCCAGCAACCTACAGGGGGCTTCTGGGGCCAACGTCCTGACTTTC. Translation gives CASNLQGASGANVLTF.

In this sample, this clone turned up a few times. The V call is TRBV7-2, the J call TRBJ2-3; 9 bases line up with TRBD2. Germline V gene sequence: CDR1 SGHTA, CDR2 FQGNSA. The CDR3 sequence is 18 residues long. With V trimmed by 5 bases and J by 2 bases, 14 bases remained unmatched. CDR3 residues: CASSPPRQRGDLTDTQYF. CDR3 in DNA: TGTGCCAGCAGCCCCCCGAGGCAGCGGGGGGACCTCACAGATACGCAGTATTTT.

This clone was seen more than once but under ten times. The chain couples TRBV7-8 to TRBJ2-6; D could derive from TRBD1 or TRBD2 (5 bases each). Germline-derived CDR1 and CDR2 are SGHVS and FQNEAQ. Trimming cost V 3 bases and J 1 base, with 16 bases left between them. The CDR3 runs 18 residues. The CDR3 protein is CASSLATGRRSGANVLTF. The DNA for the CDR3 is TGTGCCAGCAGCTTGGCAACGGGACGCCGATCTGGGGCCAACGTCCTGACTTTC.

This clone was seen a few times. The V gene is TRBV7-6, the J gene TRBJ1-4; no definite D call. The germline V gene encodes CDR1 SGHVS and CDR2 FNYEAQ. V dropped 2 bases and J dropped 2 bases, with 15 bases sitting between them. The CDR3 has 17 amino acids. CDR3: CASSLRGLTATNEKLFF. The CDR3 DNA reads TGTGCCAGCAGCTTAAGAGGCCTCACAGCTACTAATGAAAAACTGTTTTTT.